One sample yielded the 5 T cell receptor beta chains listed below, sequenced in a study of immune evolution from preneoplasia to lung adenocarcinoma (dated by TCRdb to about 2021). Library prep was done by the immunoSEQ multiplex PCR assay. This is the immuneACCESS table as TCRdb keeps it, with only in-frame sequences that have V and J called. A part of the clones is gone; compared with another copy, unresolved V genes explain less than half, and the rest is unexplained. In this sample the table shows fewer than 4,500 clones, about 82% of which occur a single time. Approximately 2% of the sample goes to the ten largest clones. The source material was FFPE invasive lung adenocarcinoma tissue. The sample's cell subset or site label, in plain terms: frankly invasive lung adenocarcinoma (ADC). The receptors stem from a person between 45 and 65 years old with lung adenocarcinoma.

The chain has TRBV6-6 and TRBJ1-2, with TRBD1 matching 9 bases. V gave up 7 bases and J gave up 8 bases; unmatched junction bases: 14. Per the germline V gene, CDR1 is MNHNY and CDR2 is SVGAGI (reference sequence). CDR3 length equals 15 residues. This CDR3 reads CASKYTTGGAEGYTF. DNA of the CDR3: TGTGCCAGCAAATACACTACAGGGGGCGCGGAAGGCTACACCTTC.

The chain has TRBV13 and TRBJ1-1; D unclear. Germline values: CDR1 PRHDT, CDR2 FYEKMQ (reference sequence). Trimming shortened V by 3 bases and J by 0 bases, and 5 bases separated the two germline ends. The CDR3 is 13 amino acids. The CDR3 DNA reads as TGTGCCAGCAGCTTCTTCATGAACACTGAAGCTTTCTTT. This encodes CASSFFMNTEAFF.

The chain links TRBV18 to TRBJ2-1, with 7 nucleotides matching TRBD2. This CDR3 is 15 amino acids long. The junction had 6 bases not matched to a gene; V was cut back by 2 bases and J by 5 bases. The germline V gene has CDR1 KGHSH and CDR2 LQKENI. DNA of the CDR3: TGTGCCAGCTCACCAATCGGGACTATAGACAATGAGCAGTTCTTC. Protein product: CASSPIGTIDNEQFF.

The rearrangement links TRBV5-5 to TRBJ2-1; 14 bases map to TRBD2. Germline V gene lookup returns CDR1 SGHKS and CDR2 YYEKEE (reference sequence). J gave up 7 bases and V 1 base, and 7 bases lay outside the gene matches. The CDR3 totals 17 residues. CDR3 amino acids: CASSLTGTSGSGNEQFF. Here the CDR3 DNA reads TGTGCCAGCAGCTTGACCGGGACTAGCGGGAGCGGGAATGAGCAGTTCTTC. Together with reference TRBV5-5 and TRBJ2-1, the CDR3 gives the full variable domain: DAGVTQSPTHLIKTRGQQVTLRCSPISGHKSVSWYQQVLGQGPQFIFQYYEKEERGRGNFPDRFSARQFPNYSSELNVNALLLGDSALYLCASSLTGTSGSGNEQFFGPGTRLTVL.

Details on this clone: This sample includes further DNA sequences coding for the same CDR3. The chain couples TRBV27 to TRBJ2-7; the match to TRBD1 covers 9 bases. With V trimmed by 7 bases and J by 5 bases, 21 bases remained unmatched. From germline, CDR1 is MNHEY and CDR2 SMNVEV (reference sequence). CDR3 size: 18 residues. The CDR3 DNA sequence: TGTGCCAGCATACTCAAAGGTGGCCGAGGACAGGGGTACCACGAGCAGTACTTC. Amino acids: CASILKGGRGQGYHEQYF.